The rows below give T cell receptor beta chains drawn from one sample of a study of graft-versus-host responses after intestinal transplantation. Antigens for these TCRs are unknown. Data came from immunoSEQ multiplex PCR; TCRdb stores just in-frame clones and leaves some out. This table holds about 90,000 clones, 85% to 95% found once. Sequencing used unstimulated CD8+ T cells sorted from spleen or lymph node cells, obtained before transplant. These receptors were obtained from a human donor who was the organ donor for an intestinal transplant. The CDR3 runs from the conserved cysteine through the conserved F or W.

CDR3aa	v_gene	j_gene	len
CASSFSLAGVDYGKTQYF	TRBV7-2	TRBJ2-3	18
CATEKTGYDIQYF	TRBV28	TRBJ2-4	13
CASSPGGGNTEAFF	TRBV19	TRBJ1-1	14
CASTLGGRSIGIDEQFF	TRBV19	TRBJ2-1	17
CASRKRRGRPNEQFF	TRBV5-8	TRBJ2-1	15
CASMVINGSYYEQYF	TRBV2	TRBJ2-7	15
CASSLQAAGETQYF	TRBV27	TRBJ2-5	14
CASSFTGVMAEAFF	TRBV7-9	TRBJ1-1	14
CASSELPGYEQYF	TRBV9	TRBJ2-7	13
CASSQDQGSAGGPGANVLTF	TRBV4-1	TRBJ2-6	20
CASSPGETQYF	TRBV7-9	TRBJ2-5	11
CASSRGLVNEQFF	TRBV19	TRBJ2-1	13
CASSFKLFYEQYF	TRBV27	TRBJ2-7	13
CAIKKTVNSPLHF	TRBV10-3	TRBJ1-6	13
CVSGLAEGEAFF	TRBV12-5	TRBJ1-1	12
CASSLELSNQPQHF	TRBV5-5	TRBJ1-5	14
CASSLVSGTSGSLTDEQYF	TRBV5-5	TRBJ2-7	19
CASSPTSGQGRTKNIQYF	TRBV4-1	TRBJ2-4	18
CASGPPTDRTYEQYF	TRBV27	TRBJ2-7	15
CASSLGGSLDEQYF	TRBV27	-	14
CASSRAQSDTQYF	TRBV5-6	TRBJ2-3	13
CASSKIDYNEQFF	TRBV28	TRBJ2-1	13
CATSRGASGWGQETQYF	TRBV15	TRBJ2-5	17
CASSLSGTYTDTQYF	TRBV9	TRBJ2-3	15
CASSSGSTDTQYF	TRBV19	TRBJ2-3	13
CASSLSPGSNEQFF	TRBV7-7	TRBJ2-1	14
CASSEEAGGTDTQYF	TRBV6-1	TRBJ2-3	15
CASSSNQPQHF	TRBV6-5	TRBJ1-5	11
CSVEVGGPANTIYF	TRBV29-1	TRBJ1-3	14
CASSGGEGPNTQYF	TRBV9	TRBJ2-3	14
CSVSVTSGTDTQYF	TRBV29-1	TRBJ2-3	14
CASSAGTGRPFF	TRBV5-6	TRBJ1-1	12
CASTAGGINNEQFF	TRBV19	TRBJ2-1	14
CASRKVRDRVYNEQFF	TRBV10-2	TRBJ2-1	16
CASSVGQGNTEAFF	TRBV5-4	TRBJ1-1	14
CASGFGDRTSGLFF	TRBV12-5	TRBJ1-4	14
CASSATERRTDTQYF	TRBV6-6	TRBJ2-3	15
CASSYSLGTTYGYTF	TRBV6-5	TRBJ1-2	15
CASSPPRGRTNTGELFF	TRBV11-1	TRBJ2-2	17
CASSRPWAANTEAFF	TRBV28	TRBJ1-1	15
CASSLLSTGGNEELFF	TRBV7-3	TRBJ2-2	16
CASSLGPRPVAFF	TRBV11-3	TRBJ1-1	13
CASGLDGLAGHSSYEQYF	TRBV12-5	TRBJ2-7	18
CASSFETGAHYEQYF	TRBV28	TRBJ2-7	15
CASSPGGGYEQYF	TRBV7-2	TRBJ2-7	13
CASSLASGGSINEQFF	TRBV7-9	TRBJ2-1	16
CASSTPRMGLAREQYF	TRBV9	TRBJ2-7	16
CASSLSGTGAGGYTF	TRBV5-1	TRBJ1-2	15
CATSRGDQGVDQPQHF	TRBV15	TRBJ1-5	16
CASSLRGRGGEQFF	TRBV5-6	TRBJ2-1	14
CAWSGVYEQYF	TRBV30	TRBJ2-7	11
CASSLTGAEQYF	TRBV7-2	TRBJ2-7	12
CATSHLPTSGGETQYF	TRBV15	TRBJ2-5	16